The 2 T cell receptor beta chains in this list originate from one sample, sequenced in a study of blood T cell repertoires in COVID-19. Measured with immunoSEQ multiplex PCR; TCRdb has only the in-frame clones, and not every one. The data contain roughly 290,000 clones, approximately 90% of them singletons. The specimen was PBMCs or T cells enriched from blood (not recorded which). All receptors derive from a woman between 35 and 50 years old who had recovered from COVID-19.

CDR3 DNA sequence: TGTGCCAGCAGCTGGACTAGCTACAATGAGCAGTTCTTC. Amino acids: CASSWTSYNEQFF. The chain combines TRBV25-1 with TRBJ2-1, with 7 nucleotides matching TRBD2. CDR1 MGHDK and CDR2 SYGVNS come from the germline V gene. V trimming: 6 bases; J trimming: 3 bases; junction bases outside the gene matches: 2. The length of the CDR3 is 13 residues.

This rearrangement joins TRBV29-1 to TRBJ1-2; D ambiguous. The CDR3 covers 13 residues. CDR1 SQVTM and CDR2 ANQGSEA come from the germline V gene. Deletions cut 0 bases from V and 7 bases from J, with 12 bases between. CDR3 sequence reads: CSVEDREVRGYTF. CDR3 DNA: TGCAGCGTTGAAGACCGGGAGGTCCGTGGCTACACCTTC. Combining the CDR3 with reference TRBV29-1 and TRBJ1-2 gives the whole variable domain SAVISQKPSRDICQRGTSLTIQCQVDSQVTMMFWYRQQPGQSLTLIATANQGSEATYESGFVIDKFPISRPNLTFSTLTVSNMSPEDSSIYLCSVEDREVRGYTFGSGTRLTVV.